Listed below are T cell receptor beta chains from one sample, sequenced in a study of CD8+CD57+ T cells in acquired aplastic anemia. TCRdb used MiXCR to reprocess the reads, holding one entry per CDR3 protein. The data hold about 220,000 distinct CDR3 sequences, with 30% to 35% observed a single time. Sequencing was carried out using sorted CD4+, CD8+, or CD8+CD57+ T cells (not recorded which) from PBMCs. The receptors were gathered from a human donor in good health, serving as a control. Each CDR3 is given with its conserved first and last residue. The D gene is left open where the match is weak. Part of the rows lack a size; the others show once, few, many or a class for expanded clones.

D gene	V gene	J gene	clone size	CDR3 length	CDR3 DNA	CDR3 protein
.	TRBV10-3	TRBJ2-7	.	14	TGTGCCATCAGGGACAGTTTTCCTTCCTACGAGCAGTACTTC	CAIRDSFPSYEQYF
.	TRBV19	TRBJ1-3	many	13	TGTGCCAGTACGCGGGGGTATGGAAACACCATATATTTT	CASTRGYGNTIYF
TRBD2	TRBV24-1	TRBJ2-1	.	13	TGTGCCACCAGTGATAATGCGGGGGTTGGGCAGTTCTTC	CATSDNAGVGQFF
.	TRBV7-9	TRBJ1-2	.	14	TGTGCCAGCAGCTTCTTCCAGGGATGGGATGGCTACACCTTC	CASSFFQGWDGYTF
.	TRBV18	TRBJ1-2	few	13	TGTGCCAGCTCTGACGGACGGACCTATGGCTACACCTTC	CASSDGRTYGYTF
TRBD2	TRBV29-1	TRBJ2-7	.	15	TGCAGCGTTGAAGATCATCAACGGGGGGACTACGAGCAGTACTTC	CSVEDHQRGDYEQYF
TRBD2	TRBV14	TRBJ2-4	.	18	TGTGCCAGCAGCCAAGATCTGGGGACTAGCGGGGGAAGGAACATCCAGTACTTC	CASSQDLGTSGGRNIQYF
.	TRBV12-3/TRBV12-4	TRBJ1-5	few	14	TGTGCCAGCAGTTCAGGGAGTCAAGATCAGCCCCAGCATTTT	CASSSGSQDQPQHF
.	TRBV6-5	TRBJ2-5	few	14	TGTGCCAGCAGTTACGGGGGGGGGCTTGAGACCCAGTACTTC	CASSYGGGLETQYF
TRBD2	TRBV29-1	TRBJ2-5	.	17	TGCAGCGCTGAAGACGTGGGCGGGAGAGGGGAACAAGAGACCCAGTACTTC	CSAEDVGGRGEQETQYF
TRBD2	TRBV11-2	TRBJ2-1	many	17	TGTGCCAGCAGCAAAGCCCCGCCGGGACTAGCGAAGAATGAGCAGTTCTTC	CASSKAPPGLAKNEQFF
.	TRBV24-1	TRBJ1-5	few	14	TGTGCCACCAGTGGCTCTTACCTCAATCAGCCCCAGCATTTT	CATSGSYLNQPQHF